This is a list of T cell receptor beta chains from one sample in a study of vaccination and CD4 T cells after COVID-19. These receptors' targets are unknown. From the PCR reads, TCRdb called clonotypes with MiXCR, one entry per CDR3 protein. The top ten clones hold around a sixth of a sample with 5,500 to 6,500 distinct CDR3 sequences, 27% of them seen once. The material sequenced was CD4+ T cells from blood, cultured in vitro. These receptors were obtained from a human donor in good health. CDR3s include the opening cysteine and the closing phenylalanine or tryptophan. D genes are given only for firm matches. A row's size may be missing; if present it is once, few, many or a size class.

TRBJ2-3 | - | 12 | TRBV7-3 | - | TGTGCCAGCAGCTCTTCGAGAGATACGCAGTATTTT | CASSSSRDTQYF
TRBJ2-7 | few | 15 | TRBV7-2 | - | TGTGCCAGCAGCTTAGACCGGGACAACTCCTACGAGCAGTACTTC | CASSLDRDNSYEQYF
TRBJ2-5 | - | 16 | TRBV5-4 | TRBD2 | TGTGCCAGCAGCTTGGATGCGGGACTAGCCGGGGAGACCCAGTACTTC | CASSLDAGLAGETQYF
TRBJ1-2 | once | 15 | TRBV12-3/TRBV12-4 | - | TGTGCCAGCTCCGACGTTAATGAGGGCGGGGGGGGCTACACCTTC | CASSDVNEGGGGYTF
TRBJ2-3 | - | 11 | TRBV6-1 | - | TGTGCCAGCAGTCTAGGAGATACGCAGTATTTT | CASSLGDTQYF
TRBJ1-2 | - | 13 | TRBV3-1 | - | TGTGCCAGCAGCCCGCGGACAGTAGATGGCTACACCTTC | CASSPRTVDGYTF
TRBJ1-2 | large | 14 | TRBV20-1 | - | TGCAGTGGTAGGGGGGATAATAATAACTATGGCTACACCTTC | CSGRGDNNNYGYTF
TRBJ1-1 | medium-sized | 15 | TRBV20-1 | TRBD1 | TGCAGTGCCTACCCCAGTGACAGGGGAAGGACTGAAGCTTTCTTT | CSAYPSDRGRTEAFF
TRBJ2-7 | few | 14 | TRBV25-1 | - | TGTGCCAGCAGTGAAGAACAGGGAGCCTACGAGCAGTACTTC | CASSEEQGAYEQYF
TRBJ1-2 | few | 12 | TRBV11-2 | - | TGTGCCAGCAGCCCACATACAAACGGCTACACCTTC | CASSPHTNGYTF
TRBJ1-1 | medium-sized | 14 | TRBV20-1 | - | TGCAGTGCTAGAGCCAGGGCCAGCAAGGCTGAAGCTTTCTTT | CSARARASKAEAFF
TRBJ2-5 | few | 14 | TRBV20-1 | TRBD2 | TGCAGTGCCACTAGCGGGGGGTGGATAGAGACCCAGTACTTC | CSATSGGWIETQYF
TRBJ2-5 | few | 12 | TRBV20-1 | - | TGCAGTGCTAGAGAAATCCAAGAGACCCAGTACTTC | CSAREIQETQYF
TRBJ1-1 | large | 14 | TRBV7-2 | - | TGTGCCCGAGACCGGAGGGAAACGAACACTGAAGCTTTCTTT | CARDRRETNTEAFF
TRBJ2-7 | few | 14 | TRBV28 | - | TGTGCCAGCAGCCACGGGACGGCCGGCATTGGGCAGTACTTC | CASSHGTAGIGQYF
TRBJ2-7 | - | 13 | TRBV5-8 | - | TGTGCCAGCCGGGGACAAGGGCTCTACGAGCAGTACTTC | CASRGQGLYEQYF
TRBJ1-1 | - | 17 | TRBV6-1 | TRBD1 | TGTGCCAGCAGTGAACTAGGGCAGGGGGCCATGAACACTGAAGCTTTCTTT | CASSELGQGAMNTEAFF
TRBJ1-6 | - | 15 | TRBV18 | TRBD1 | TGTGCCAGCTCACCTACAGGGGCAGATAATTCACCCCTCCACTTT | CASSPTGADNSPLHF
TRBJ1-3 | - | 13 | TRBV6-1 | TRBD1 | TGTGCCAGCAGTGGACAGGGAAAGGGCACCATATATTTT | CASSGQGKGTIYF
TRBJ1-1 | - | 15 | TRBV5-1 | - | TGCGCCAGCAGCTTGGACGGAGTTATGAACACTGAAGCTTTCTTT | CASSLDGVMNTEAFF
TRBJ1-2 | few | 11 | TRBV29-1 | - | TGCAGCGCTCCAGATACTCCGGGCTACACCTTC | CSAPDTPGYTF
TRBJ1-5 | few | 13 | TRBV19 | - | TGTGCAGCGTCAGGGGCAAGGGCTCAGCCCCAGCATTTT | CAASGARAQPQHF
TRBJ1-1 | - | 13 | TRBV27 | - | TGTGCCAGCAGTTTACAAAGTTTCTCTGAAGCTTTCTTT | CASSLQSFSEAFF
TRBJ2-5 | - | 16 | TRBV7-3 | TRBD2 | TGTGCCAGCAGCCCCGGTGCGGCGGCCGGGGGGGAGACCCAGTACTTC | CASSPGAAAGGETQYF
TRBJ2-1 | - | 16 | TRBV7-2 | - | TGTGCCAGCAGCTTAGTGGGCTATTCAACTGCCAATGAGCAGTTCTTC | CASSLVGYSTANEQFF
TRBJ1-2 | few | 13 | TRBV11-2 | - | TGTGCCAGCAGCTGGGGGACTGACTATGGCTACACCTTC | CASSWGTDYGYTF
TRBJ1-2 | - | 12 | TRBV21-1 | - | TGTGCCAGCTCGGGACAGACCTATGGCTACACCTTC | CASSGQTYGYTF
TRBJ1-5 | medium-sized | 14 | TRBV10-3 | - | TGTGCCATCAGTGAAAGTACGAACAATCAGCCCCAGCATTTT | CAISESTNNQPQHF
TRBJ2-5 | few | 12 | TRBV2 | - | TGTGCCAGCAATACCGAAGGGGAGACCCAGTACTTC | CASNTEGETQYF
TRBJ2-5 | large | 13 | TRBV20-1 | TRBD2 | TGCAGTGCTAGCGGGGGGGCGGTGGAGACCCAGTACTTC | CSASGGAVETQYF
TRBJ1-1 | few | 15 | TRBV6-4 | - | TGTGCCAGCAGTGACGACGGGTCCTCCTTTGGTCGAGCTTTCTTT | CASSDDGSSFGRAFF
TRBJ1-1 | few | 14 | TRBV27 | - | TGTGCCAGCAGTTTTAACCCCCCTCAGACGCAAGCTTTCTTT | CASSFNPPQTQAFF
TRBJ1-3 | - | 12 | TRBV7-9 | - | TGTGCCAGCAGCCTGGTAGGAAACACCATATATTTT | CASSLVGNTIYF
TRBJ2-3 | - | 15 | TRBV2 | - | TGTGCCAGCAGTCGATCAGGGTGGGTCACAGATACGCAGTATTTT | CASSRSGWVTDTQYF
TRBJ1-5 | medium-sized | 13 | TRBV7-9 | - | TGTGCCAGCAGCTTCGGGGGAGATCAGCCCCAGCATTTT | CASSFGGDQPQHF
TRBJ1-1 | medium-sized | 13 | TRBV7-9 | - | TGTGCCAGCAGCTTACAGGGTGGAGCAGAAGCTTTCTTT | CASSLQGGAEAFF
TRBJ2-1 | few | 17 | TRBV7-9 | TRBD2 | TGTGCCAGCAGCCCCGTAATAGCGGGGGTAAATAAGAATGAGCAGTTCTTC | CASSPVIAGVNKNEQFF
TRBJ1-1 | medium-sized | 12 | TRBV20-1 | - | TGCAGTGCGACCATCAGGAACACTGAAGCTTTCTTT | CSATIRNTEAFF
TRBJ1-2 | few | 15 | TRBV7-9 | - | TGTGCCAGCAGCTTAGAGAGACAGGCGGTTGGTGGCTACACCTTC | CASSLERQAVGGYTF
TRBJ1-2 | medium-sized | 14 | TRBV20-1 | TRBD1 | TGCAGTGCCTCTCGTGGGACAGGGGATTATGGCTACACCTTC | CSASRGTGDYGYTF
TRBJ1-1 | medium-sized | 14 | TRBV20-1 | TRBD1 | TGCAGTGCTAGAGCCGCGGACAGGGGAATTGAAGCTTTCTTT | CSARAADRGIEAFF
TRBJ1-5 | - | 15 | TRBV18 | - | TGTGCCAGCTCACCACGGGGGGATGGGGGACAGCCCCAGCATTTT | CASSPRGDGGQPQHF
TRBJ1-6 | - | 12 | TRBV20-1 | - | TGCAGTGTGAATAGCCCGAATTCACCCCTCCACTTT | CSVNSPNSPLHF
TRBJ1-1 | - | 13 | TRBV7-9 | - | TGTGCCGGCTCTTTTCGGACGAACACTGAAGCTTTCTTT | CAGSFRTNTEAFF
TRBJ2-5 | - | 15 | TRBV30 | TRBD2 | TGTGCCTGGAGTGTTGGGCTAGCGGGGTATGAGACCCAGTACTTC | CAWSVGLAGYETQYF
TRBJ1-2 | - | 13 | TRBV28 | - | TGTGCCAGCAGTCGCGGACAGAACTATGGCTACACCTTC | CASSRGQNYGYTF
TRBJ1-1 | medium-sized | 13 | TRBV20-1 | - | TGCAGTGCGCCGACGGAACGGGTCACTGAAGCTTTCTTT | CSAPTERVTEAFF
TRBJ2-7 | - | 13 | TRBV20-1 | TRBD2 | TGCAGTGCCCAGCACGGGGGGGCCTACGAGCAGTACTTC | CSAQHGGAYEQYF
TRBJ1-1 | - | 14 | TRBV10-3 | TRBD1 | TGTGCCATCAGTGACCGGGACAGGGTTGTTGAAGCTTTCTTT | CAISDRDRVVEAFF
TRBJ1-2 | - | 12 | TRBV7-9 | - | TGTGCCAGCAGCTTAAGAGCGGATGGCTACACCTTC | CASSLRADGYTF
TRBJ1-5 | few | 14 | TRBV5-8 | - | TGTGCCAGCAGCTTACGGACAGGCAATCAGCCCCAGCATTTT | CASSLRTGNQPQHF
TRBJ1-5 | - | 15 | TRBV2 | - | TGTGCCAGCAGTTTCACAGGGACGCGCAATCAGCCCCAGCATTTT | CASSFTGTRNQPQHF